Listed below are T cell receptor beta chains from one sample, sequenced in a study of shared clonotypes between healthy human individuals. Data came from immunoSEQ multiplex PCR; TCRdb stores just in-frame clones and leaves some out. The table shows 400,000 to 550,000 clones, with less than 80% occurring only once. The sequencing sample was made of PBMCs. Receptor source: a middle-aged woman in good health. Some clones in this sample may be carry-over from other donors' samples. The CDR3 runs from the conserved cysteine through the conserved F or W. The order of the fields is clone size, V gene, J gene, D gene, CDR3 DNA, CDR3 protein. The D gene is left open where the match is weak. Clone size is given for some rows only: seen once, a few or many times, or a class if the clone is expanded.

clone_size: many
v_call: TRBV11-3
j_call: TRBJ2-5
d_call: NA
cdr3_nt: TGTGCCAGCAGCCGACAGGGAGGCGAGACCCAGTACTTC
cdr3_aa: CASSRQGGETQYF

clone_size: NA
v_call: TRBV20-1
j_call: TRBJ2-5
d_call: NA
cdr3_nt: TGCAGTGTGACTAGGCAAGAGACCCAGTACTTC
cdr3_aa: CSVTRQETQYF

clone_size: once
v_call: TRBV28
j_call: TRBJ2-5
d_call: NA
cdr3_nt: TGTGCCAGCAGTAAGGCTAGCTATGAGACCCAGTACTTC
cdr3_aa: CASSKASYETQYF

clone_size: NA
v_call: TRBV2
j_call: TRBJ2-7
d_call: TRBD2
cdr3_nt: TGTGCCAGCAGAGAGGGACTAGCGGGCTCCTACGAGCAGTACTTC
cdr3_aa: CASREGLAGSYEQYF

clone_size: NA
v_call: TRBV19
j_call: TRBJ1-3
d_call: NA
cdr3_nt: TGTGCCAGCCGCATCCTAACTGGAAACACCATATATTTT
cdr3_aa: CASRILTGNTIYF

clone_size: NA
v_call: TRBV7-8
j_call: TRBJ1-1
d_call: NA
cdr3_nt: TGTGCCAGCAGCTCTAGCCGTCGGGATCTTAAAACTTTCTTT
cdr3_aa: CASSSSRRDLKTFF

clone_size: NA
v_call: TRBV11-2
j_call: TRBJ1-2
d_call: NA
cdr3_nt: TGTGCCAGCAGCTTAGAGGGGGCCGACAGTTCTCACTCTAACTATGGCTACACCTTC
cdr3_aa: CASSLEGADSSHSNYGYTF

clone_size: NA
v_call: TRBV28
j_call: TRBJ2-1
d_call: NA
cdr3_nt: TGTGCCAGCAGTCCCGCGCCCCCTTTACCTGGGGAGCAGTTCTTC
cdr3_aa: CASSPAPPLPGEQFF

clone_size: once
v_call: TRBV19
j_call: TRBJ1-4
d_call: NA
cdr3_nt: TGTGCCAGTAGTCCACCACAGCTTGAAAAACTGTTTTTT
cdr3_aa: CASSPPQLEKLFF

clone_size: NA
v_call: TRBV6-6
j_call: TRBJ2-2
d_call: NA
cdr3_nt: TGTGCCAGCAGCGCCGTTGGGGAAGGCACCGGGGAGCTGTTTTTT
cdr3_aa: CASSAVGEGTGELFF

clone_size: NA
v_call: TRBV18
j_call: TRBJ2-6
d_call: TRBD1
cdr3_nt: TGTGCCAGCTCAGGTCCCGGGACAGGGATTGGGGCCAACGTCCTGACTTTC
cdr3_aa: CASSGPGTGIGANVLTF

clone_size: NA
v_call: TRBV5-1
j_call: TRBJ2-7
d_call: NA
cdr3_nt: TGCGCCAGCAGCTTGGCCGGCGAAGGGGTGAGCGAGCAGTACTTC
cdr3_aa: CASSLAGEGVSEQYF

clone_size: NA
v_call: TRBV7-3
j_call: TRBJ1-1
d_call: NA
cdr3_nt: TGTGCCAGCAGCTTAAACCTCATCCGCGGTACTGAAGCTTTCTTT
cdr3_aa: CASSLNLIRGTEAFF

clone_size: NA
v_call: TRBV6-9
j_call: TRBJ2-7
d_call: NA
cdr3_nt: TGTGCCAGCAGTTCGTGCTCGGACAGCTACGAGCAGTACTTC
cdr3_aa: CASSSCSDSYEQYF

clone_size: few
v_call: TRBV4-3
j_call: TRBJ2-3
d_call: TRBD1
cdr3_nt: TGCGCCAGCAGCCCAGGACAGGGGTACAGCGCAGATACGCAGTATTTT
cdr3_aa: CASSPGQGYSADTQYF

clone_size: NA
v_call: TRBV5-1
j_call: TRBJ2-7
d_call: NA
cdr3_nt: TGCGCCAGCAGCTTGGGGCGTTTCTACGAGCAGTACTTC
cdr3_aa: CASSLGRFYEQYF

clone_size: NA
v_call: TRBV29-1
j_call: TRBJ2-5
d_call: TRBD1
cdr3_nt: TGCAGCGTCCACAGGGGCCAAGAGACCCAGTACTTC
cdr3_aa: CSVHRGQETQYF

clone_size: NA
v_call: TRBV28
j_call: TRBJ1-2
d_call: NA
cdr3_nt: TGTGCCAGCAGTTTCTTCCAGGGGAGTTGGTATGGCTACACCTTC
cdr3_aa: CASSFFQGSWYGYTF

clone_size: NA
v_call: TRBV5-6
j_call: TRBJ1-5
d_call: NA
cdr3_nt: TGTGCCAGCAGCCTAGGGTCGGGGGCCGCAAATCAGCCCCAGCATTTT
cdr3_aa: CASSLGSGAANQPQHF

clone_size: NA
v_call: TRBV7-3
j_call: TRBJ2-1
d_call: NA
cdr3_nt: TGTGCCAGCAGCTCACAGGGGAGCGGGTACCACAATGAGCAGTTCTTC
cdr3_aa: CASSSQGSGYHNEQFF

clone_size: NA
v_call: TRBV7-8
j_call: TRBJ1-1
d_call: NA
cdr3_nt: TGTGCCAGCAGCTTAGTGGGGGGGAACACTGAAGCTTTCTTT
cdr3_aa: CASSLVGGNTEAFF

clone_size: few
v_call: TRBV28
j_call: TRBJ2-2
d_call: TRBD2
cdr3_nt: TGTGCCAGCTCCCCAGGGAGGGTCGAGACCGGGGAGCTGTTTTTT
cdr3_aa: CASSPGRVETGELFF

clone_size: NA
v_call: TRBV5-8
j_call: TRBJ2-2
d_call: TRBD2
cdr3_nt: TGTGCCAGCGCCGGGACTAGGGCGAACACCGGGGAGCTGTTTTTT
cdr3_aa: CASAGTRANTGELFF

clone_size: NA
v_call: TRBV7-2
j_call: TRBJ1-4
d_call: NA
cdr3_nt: TGTGCCAGCAGCCCGACAGCTCGCAATGAAAAACTGTTTTTT
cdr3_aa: CASSPTARNEKLFF

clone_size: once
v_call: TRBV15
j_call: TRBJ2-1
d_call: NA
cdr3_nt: TGTGCCACCAGCAGAGATCGGCAGATTAGCGGAGAGCAGTTCTTC
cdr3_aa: CATSRDRQISGEQFF

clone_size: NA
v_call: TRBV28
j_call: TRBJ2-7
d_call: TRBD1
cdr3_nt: TGTGCCAGCAGTTTAGACAGGGGATCCTACGAGCAGTACTTC
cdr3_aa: CASSLDRGSYEQYF

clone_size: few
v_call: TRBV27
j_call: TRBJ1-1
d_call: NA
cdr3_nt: TGTGCCAGCAGTCCGGTCCTAAGGAACACTGAAGCTTTCTTT
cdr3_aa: CASSPVLRNTEAFF

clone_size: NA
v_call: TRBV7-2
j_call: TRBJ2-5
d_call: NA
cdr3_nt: TGTGCCAGCAGCTTCCTCTTAGAGACCCAGTACTTC
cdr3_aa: CASSFLLETQYF

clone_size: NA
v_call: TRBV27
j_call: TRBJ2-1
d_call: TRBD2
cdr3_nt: TGTGCCAGCAGTTTACGACTAGCGGGAGGTGGTGAGCAGTTCTTC
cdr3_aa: CASSLRLAGGGEQFF

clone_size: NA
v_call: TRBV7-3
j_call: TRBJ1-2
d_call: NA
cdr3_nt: TGTGCCAGCAGCCAAGGAGGAAGCTATGGCTACACCTTC
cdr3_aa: CASSQGGSYGYTF

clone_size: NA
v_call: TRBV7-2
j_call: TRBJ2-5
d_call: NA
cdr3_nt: TGTGCCAGCAGCCCCTCTTACTTGGGGACCCAGTACTTC
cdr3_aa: CASSPSYLGTQYF

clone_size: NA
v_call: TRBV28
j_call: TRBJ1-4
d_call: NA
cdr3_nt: TGTGCCAGCAGTGGGGGGGGAAGGGGTAATGAAAAACTGTTTTTT
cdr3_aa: CASSGGGRGNEKLFF

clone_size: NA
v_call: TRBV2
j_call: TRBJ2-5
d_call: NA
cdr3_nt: TGTGCCAGCAGTGAGCCAGGTCTCCAAGAGACCCAGTACTTC
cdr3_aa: CASSEPGLQETQYF

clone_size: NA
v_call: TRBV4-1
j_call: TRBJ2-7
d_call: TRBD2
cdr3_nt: TGCGCCAGCAGCCAAGCCGAGTCCCTAGCGGGATCGAACGAGCAGTACTTC
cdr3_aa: CASSQAESLAGSNEQYF

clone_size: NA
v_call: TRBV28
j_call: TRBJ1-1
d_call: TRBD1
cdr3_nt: TGTGCCAGCAGCCGCCCGGGACAGGGGAGGAACACTGAAGCTTTCTTT
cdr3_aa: CASSRPGQGRNTEAFF

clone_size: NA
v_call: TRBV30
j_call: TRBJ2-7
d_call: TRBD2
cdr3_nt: TGTGCCTGCAGACTAGCGGGAGGGTACGAGCAGTACTTC
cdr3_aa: CACRLAGGYEQYF

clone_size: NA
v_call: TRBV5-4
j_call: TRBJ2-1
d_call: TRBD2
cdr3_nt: TGTGCCAGCAGCTTCCCTACTAGCGCGGGGTTTTATGAGCAGTTCTTC
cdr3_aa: CASSFPTSAGFYEQFF

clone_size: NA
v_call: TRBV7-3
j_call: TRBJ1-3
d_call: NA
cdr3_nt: TGTGCCAGCAGCTTAAATGGCCTCTCTGGAAACACCATATATTTT
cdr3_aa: CASSLNGLSGNTIYF

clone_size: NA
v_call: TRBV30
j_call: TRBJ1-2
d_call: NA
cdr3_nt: TGTGCCTGGAGTGTTCCAGGGAGGACTTGGGTATATGGCTACACCTTC
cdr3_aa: CAWSVPGRTWVYGYTF

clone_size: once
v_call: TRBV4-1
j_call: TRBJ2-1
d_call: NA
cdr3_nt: TGCGCCAGCAGCCAAAACGGGGACCACTACAATGAGCAGTTCTTC
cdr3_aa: CASSQNGDHYNEQFF

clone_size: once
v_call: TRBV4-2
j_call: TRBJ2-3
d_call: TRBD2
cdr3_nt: TGTGCCAGCAGCTCCCGGACTAGCTATGGCACAGATACGCAGTATTTT
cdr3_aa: CASSSRTSYGTDTQYF

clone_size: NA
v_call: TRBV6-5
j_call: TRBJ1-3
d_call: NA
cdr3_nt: TGTGCCAGCACGAGGGTATCTGGAAACACCATATATTTT
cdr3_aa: CASTRVSGNTIYF

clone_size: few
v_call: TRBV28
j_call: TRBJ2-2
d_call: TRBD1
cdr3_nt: TGTGCCAGTTGGGACAGCTACACCGGGGAGCTGTTTTTT
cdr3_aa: CASWDSYTGELFF

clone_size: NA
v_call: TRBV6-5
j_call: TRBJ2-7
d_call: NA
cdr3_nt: TGTGCCAGCAGTCCGCAGGGGAGGGACGAGCAGTACTTC
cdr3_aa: CASSPQGRDEQYF

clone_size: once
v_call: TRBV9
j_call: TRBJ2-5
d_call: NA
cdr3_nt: TGTGCCAGCAGAGCCGGTGCGGGCCCTCAAGAGACCCAGTACTTC
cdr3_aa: CASRAGAGPQETQYF

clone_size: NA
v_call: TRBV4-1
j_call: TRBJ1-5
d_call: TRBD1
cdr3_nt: TGCGCCAGCAGCCAAAGGACAGGAAATCAGCCCCAGCATTTT
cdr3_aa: CASSQRTGNQPQHF

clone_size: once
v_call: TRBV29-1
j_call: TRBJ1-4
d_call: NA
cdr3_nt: TGCAGCGCTGTCTCGCTAGAAAAACTGTTTTTT
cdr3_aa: CSAVSLEKLFF

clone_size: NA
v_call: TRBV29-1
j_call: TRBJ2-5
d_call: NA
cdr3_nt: TGCAGCGTTGATCCCCCAGGGTCTGGGGAGACCCAGTACTTC
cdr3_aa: CSVDPPGSGETQYF

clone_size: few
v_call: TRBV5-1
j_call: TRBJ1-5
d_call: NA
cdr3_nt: TGCGCCAGCAGCCTTACACCAGTTAGCAATCAGCCCCAGCATTTT
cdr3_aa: CASSLTPVSNQPQHF

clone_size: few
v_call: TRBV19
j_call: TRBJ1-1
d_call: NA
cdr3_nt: TGTGCCAGTAGTATAGTCGTCGAGTCGGATGAAGCTTTCTTT
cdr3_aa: CASSIVVESDEAFF

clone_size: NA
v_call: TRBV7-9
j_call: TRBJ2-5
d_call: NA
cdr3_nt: TGTGCCAGCAGCTTATGGCCAGTTGAGACCCAGTACTTC
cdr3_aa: CASSLWPVETQYF

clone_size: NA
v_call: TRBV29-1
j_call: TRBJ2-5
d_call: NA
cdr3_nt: TGCAGCGTTGATGCCCCTCGAGGGGCGGAAGAGACCCAGTACTTC
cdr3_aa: CSVDAPRGAEETQYF

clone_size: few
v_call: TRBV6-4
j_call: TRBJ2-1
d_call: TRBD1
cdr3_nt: TGTGCCAGCAGTGAGGGACAGGAGAACAATGAGCAGTTCTTC
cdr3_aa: CASSEGQENNEQFF

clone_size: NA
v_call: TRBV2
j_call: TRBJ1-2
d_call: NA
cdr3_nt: TGTGCCAGCACCCCCCATTGGGACAACGGCTACACCTTC
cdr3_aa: CASTPHWDNGYTF

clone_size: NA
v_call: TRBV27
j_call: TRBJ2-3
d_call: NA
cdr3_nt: TGTGCCAGCAGTTTGAGCGGGACAAGAGATACGCAGTATTTT
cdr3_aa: CASSLSGTRDTQYF

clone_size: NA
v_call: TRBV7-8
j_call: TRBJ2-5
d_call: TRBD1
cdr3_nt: TGTGCCAGCAGCTTCCGGGCTGGACAGGGGAAGGAGACCCAGTACTTC
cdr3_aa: CASSFRAGQGKETQYF

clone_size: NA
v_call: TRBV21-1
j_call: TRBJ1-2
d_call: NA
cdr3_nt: NA
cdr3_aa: CASRKGVGGGSYGYTF

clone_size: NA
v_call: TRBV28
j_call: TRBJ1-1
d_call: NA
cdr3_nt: TGTGCCAGCACCCCGATGGGTTACACTGAAGCTTTCTTT
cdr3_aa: CASTPMGYTEAFF

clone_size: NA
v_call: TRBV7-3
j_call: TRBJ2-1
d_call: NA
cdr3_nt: TGTGCCAGCAGCTACACCCTCGGGCGCGCCTACAATGAGCAGTTCTTC
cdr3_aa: CASSYTLGRAYNEQFF